This TCR beta chain was sequenced for a study of T-cell memory formation after mild COVID-19. Study results and limitations: Second-wave clones reaching peak frequency on day 37 lacked confirmed SARS-CoV-2 specificity. Shrinking CD4+ clones were chiefly CM and EM; CD8+ ones were chiefly EMRA. Later expanders leaned CD4+, whereas day 15 to 85 contracting clones were balanced CD4/CD8.

Of note for this clonotype: Its antigen is as yet unknown.

TCRdb ran MiXCR on the 5' RACE reads and lists one entry per CDR3 protein. The sample carries 550,000 to 650,000 distinct CDR3 sequences, 15% to 20% recorded once. Germline lookup yields CDR1 SEHNR and CDR2 FQNEAQ (reference sequence). J was trimmed by 1 base and V by 5 bases; bases with no gene match: 9. CDR3 length: 16 residues. The sequence was collected from an adult woman who had mild COVID-19 (a few samples of this study predate the infection). Cell type and time point are not known. V gene TRBV7-9 combines with J gene TRBJ2-7; 9 positions match TRBD2. Sequenced material: PBMCs or a T cell subset sorted from them (not recorded which). The CDR3 protein is CASSPRAGGGSYEQYF. In DNA, the CDR3 is TGTGCCAGCAGCCCAAGAGCGGGGGGAGGATCCTACGAGCAGTACTTC.